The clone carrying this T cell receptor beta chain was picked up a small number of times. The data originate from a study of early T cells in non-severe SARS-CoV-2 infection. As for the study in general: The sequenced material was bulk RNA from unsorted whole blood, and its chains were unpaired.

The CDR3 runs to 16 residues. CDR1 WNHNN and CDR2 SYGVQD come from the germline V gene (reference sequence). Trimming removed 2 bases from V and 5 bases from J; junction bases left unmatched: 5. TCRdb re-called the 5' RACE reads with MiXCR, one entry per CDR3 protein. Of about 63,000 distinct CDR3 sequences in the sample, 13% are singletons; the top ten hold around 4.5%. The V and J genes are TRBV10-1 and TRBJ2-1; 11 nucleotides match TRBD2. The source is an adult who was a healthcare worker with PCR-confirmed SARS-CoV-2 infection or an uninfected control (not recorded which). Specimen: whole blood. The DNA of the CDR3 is TGCGCCAGCAGTGAGGCTAGCGGGGGGACCGACAATGAGCAGTTCTTC. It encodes CASSEASGGTDNEQFF.